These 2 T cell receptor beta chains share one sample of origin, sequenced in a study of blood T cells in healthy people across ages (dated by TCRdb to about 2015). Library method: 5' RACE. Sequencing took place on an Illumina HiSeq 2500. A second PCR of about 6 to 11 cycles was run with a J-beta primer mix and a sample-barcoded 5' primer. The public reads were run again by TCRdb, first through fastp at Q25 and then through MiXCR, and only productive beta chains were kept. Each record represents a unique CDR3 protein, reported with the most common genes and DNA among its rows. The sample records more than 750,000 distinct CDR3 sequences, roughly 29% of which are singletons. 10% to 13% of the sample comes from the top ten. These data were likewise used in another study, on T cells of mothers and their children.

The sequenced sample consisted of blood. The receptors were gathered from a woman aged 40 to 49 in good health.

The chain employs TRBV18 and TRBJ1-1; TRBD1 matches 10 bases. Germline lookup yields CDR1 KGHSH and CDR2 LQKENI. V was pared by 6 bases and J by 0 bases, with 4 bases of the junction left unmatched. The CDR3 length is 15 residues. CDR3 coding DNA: TGTGCCAGCTCCCGAGGGACAGGGGTGAACACTGAAGCTTTCTTT. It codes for CASSRGTGVNTEAFF.

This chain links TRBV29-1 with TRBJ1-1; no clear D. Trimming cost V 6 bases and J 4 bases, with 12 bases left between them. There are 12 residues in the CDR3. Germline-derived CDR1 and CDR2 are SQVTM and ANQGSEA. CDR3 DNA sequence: TGCAGCGTGCGGCGGATTGGCACTGAAGCTTTCTTT. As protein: CSVRRIGTEAFF.